The next 4 T cell receptor beta chains were all read from a single sample in a study of blood T cell repertoires in COVID-19 (dated by TCRdb to 2019 to 2021). The receptor library was made with the immunoSEQ multiplex PCR assay. TCRdb holds this immuneACCESS table with in-frame rearrangements only. Some clones are missing; in checked studies, unresolved V genes explain under half, and the rest has no known cause. Counted in this sample were about 120,000 clones; over 80% of them appeared once. Under 5% of the sample is held by the ten biggest clonotypes. What was sequenced was PBMCs or T cells enriched from blood (not recorded which). The source is a woman between 25 and 40 years old who had recovered from COVID-19.

This chain uses TRBV20-1 with TRBJ2-7; TRBD1 might be the D (5 bases). Germline CDR1 reads DFQATT; CDR2 reads SNEGSKA (reference sequence). CDR3 length: 13 residues. Trimming took 3 bases from V and 7 from J, leaving 16 bases between them. The DNA for the CDR3 is TGCAGTGCTAGTTCAGGGCAAGGATTGGAGCAGTACTTC. Its protein is CSASSGQGLEQYF.

This sequence joins TRBV3-1 (or the pseudogene TRBV3-2) and TRBJ1-4, with D perhaps TRBD1 (5 bases). V gave up 4 bases and J gave up 8 bases, with 23 bases separating them. CDR1 is LGHDT and CDR2 is YNNKEL in the germline V gene (reference sequence). CDR3 length: 17 amino acids. CDR3 nucleotides: TGTGCCAGCAGCCCGTTCTACAGGAGGGGCGGTGACGAAAAACTGTTTTTT. This encodes CASSPFYRRGGDEKLFF.

CDR3 region: CSASPGGAQKYYGYTF. Here the CDR3 DNA reads TGCAGTGCTAGTCCAGGGGGCGCTCAGAAATACTATGGCTACACCTTC. This rearrangement joins TRBV20-1 to TRBJ1-2; 8 nucleotides line up with TRBD1. Germline-derived CDR1 and CDR2 are DFQATT and SNEGSKA (reference sequence). The CDR3 length is 16 residues. The V gene end was trimmed by 3 bases and the J gene end by 3 bases; junction bases not matched to a gene: 12.

J is TRBJ2-2 and V is TRBV6-5; the D is unclear. V lost 11 bases to trimming and J lost 3 bases, with 16 bases between them. Per the germline V gene, CDR1 is MNHEY and CDR2 is SVGAGI. CDR3 length equals 14 residues. CDR3: CAGFPGVDTGELFF. The CDR3 DNA reads TGTGCCGGTTTCCCCGGTGTGGACACCGGGGAGCTGTTTTTT.